This TCR beta chain was captured in a study of blood T cell repertoires in COVID-19. Study-wide background: COVID-19 samples collected from the United States, Italy and Spain covered acute and convalescent phases. From T cells, B-cell-depleted T cells, or PBMCs came the material, which was cDNA or gDNA.

Between the trimmed V and J ends, which lost 3 bases and 7 bases, there was a span of 12 bases. Looked up from germline, CDR1 is GTSNPN and CDR2 is SVGIG (reference sequence). The CDR3 length is 12 residues. Source study methods: Counts of nucleated cells, estimated from reference gene primer amplification, were obtained. TCRdb's table, derived via immunoSEQ multiplex PCR, lists solely in-frame clones and lacks some. Clone size and V and J calls were adopted from that table, with D and trimming inferred from the DNA. The sample contains around 230,000 clones, 80% to 90% of which appear only once. The TCR originated in a man aged 40-49 years with acute or convalescent COVID-19. The rearrangement joins TRBV30 to TRBJ1-2; D uncertain. Sequenced sample: peripheral blood. The CDR3 loop is CAWSAIGLGYTF. CDR3 nucleotides: TGTGCCTGGAGCGCGATTGGTCTTGGCTACACCTTC.